Listed below are T cell receptor beta chains from one sample, sequenced in a study of blood T cell repertoires in COVID-19. Some clones are missing from TCRdb's copy, which holds only in-frame ones; the method was immunoSEQ multiplex PCR. The sample contains 110,000 or so clones, more than 80% of which appear only once. What was sequenced was peripheral blood. These TCRs come from a woman aged 55-70 years with COVID-19, enrolled during active disease. Both conserved end residues are trimmed from each CDR3. The order of the fields is V gene, J gene, clone size, CDR3 protein. Not every row has a clone size; where given, it reads once, few, many or a size class.

>TRBV24-1|TRBJ2-1|.
ATSEASGEYNEQF
>TRBV10-3|TRBJ1-1|.
AISRGQENTEAF
>TRBV3-1/TRBV3-2|TRBJ1-2|.
ASSQEGAGSSDGYT
>TRBV3-1/TRBV3-2|TRBJ1-2|.
ASSQEGSRYGYT
>TRBV27|TRBJ2-5|many
ASSYYRAGTQY
>TRBV5-1|TRBJ1-1|.
ASSLDPGNTEAF
>TRBV7-9|TRBJ1-4|.
ASSNGEKLF
>TRBV5-8|TRBJ2-3|.
ASSPFTSTDTQY
>TRBV3-1/TRBV3-2|TRBJ2-3|.
ASSHGRGGRADTQY
>TRBV7-2|TRBJ1-6|.
ASSLIFSGQGAPLH
>TRBV27|TRBJ1-2|.
ASSLQGTNYGYT
>TRBV5-1|TRBJ1-1|.
ASSSDTWDSENTEAF
>TRBV2|TRBJ1-5|once
ASSELANSNQPQH
>TRBV10-1|TRBJ2-6|.
ASSISGGAKGANVLT
>TRBV6-5|TRBJ2-5|.
ASSSPGGRETQY
>TRBV6-2/TRBV6-3|TRBJ2-2|once
ASSLLRDSGELF
>TRBV6-5|TRBJ1-6|.
ASSTRLANNSPLH
>TRBV19|TRBJ1-6|.
ASSRRSDSPLH
>TRBV5-4|TRBJ1-6|.
ASSLDRGSWSPLH
>TRBV9|TRBJ1-2|once
ASSVGQGNYGYT
>TRBV5-8|TRBJ2-3|.
ASSLGALSGTDTQY
>TRBV28|TRBJ2-7|.
ASTDDTHEQY
>TRBV5-6|TRBJ1-2|once
ASSQDSSWIT
>TRBV11-2|TRBJ1-2|.
ASSLVGGLNYGYT
>TRBV13|TRBJ1-1|.
ASSQGLEAF
>TRBV6-1|TRBJ2-4|.
ASSVGGASELDKNIQY
>TRBV5-1|TRBJ1-2|.
ASSLGERYGYT
>TRBV5-1|TRBJ2-7|once
ASSLVPGQSSYEQY
>TRBV6-5|TRBJ1-1|once
ASRFGQGASEAF
>TRBV15|TRBJ1-6|.
ATSRVGTDLPLH
>TRBV18|TRBJ1-1|.
ASSPPSGAGISEAF
>TRBV14|TRBJ2-7|few
ASSHGTYEQY
>TRBV6-5|TRBJ2-4|.
ASSYSGRASNIQY
>TRBV30|TRBJ1-3|.
AWSDSSGNTIY
>TRBV4-1|TRBJ1-1|.
ASSQTDRDRGIAF
>TRBV7-2|TRBJ1-5|.
ASSLGPGVNQPQH